The T cell receptor beta chain under discussion was sequenced for a study of Graves' ophthalmopathy and Graves' hyperthyroidism. Whole-study findings and limits: Blood also carried most expanded thyroid clonotypes exceeding 0.001 frequency.

The CDR3 has 15 amino acids. The germline CDR1 and CDR2 sequences are ENHRY and SYGVKD. Trimming shortened V by 5 bases and J by 3 bases, and 16 bases separated the two germline ends. Notes on this clonotype: Its cognate antigen is unknown.

The study amplified TCR beta CDR3 regions using RNA transcripts. After a first-round RT-PCR with HTBI primers, a second-round multiplex PCR was run. A single record per CDR3 protein comes from TCRdb applying MiXCR to the multiplex PCR reads. The repertoire holds approximately 380,000 distinct CDR3 sequences, under 25% seen once, with under 3.5% in the top ten. Exclusion covered patients with other autoimmune diseases or uncontrolled infections (as well as pregnancy or lactation). Diagnosis relied on clinical symptoms, serum thyroxine, TRAb, thyroid ultrasound and orbital computed tomography. The PBMCs used were ones drawn from over 9.5 ml of fresh peripheral blood.

V and J are TRBV10-3 and TRBJ2-5; maybe TRBD2 (5 bases). Sequenced input: peripheral blood. The source is a woman aged 18-29 years with stable Graves' hyperthyroidism. The CDR3 nucleotides read TGTGCCATCAGTACTGGGAATTCCGGGGAAGAGACCCAGTACTTC. As protein: CAISTGNSGEETQYF.